What follows are 18 T cell receptor beta chains derived from one specimen sequenced in a study of cytomegalovirus exposure and HLA in healthy donors. It was with 60 Vbeta and 13 Jbeta primers that the PCR ran. Only in-frame clones appear in the TCRdb table, and some are missing; sequencing was by immunoSEQ multiplex PCR. The sample lists 200,000 to 250,000 clones, approximately 68% occurring once. Sequencing was carried out using PBMCs. The receptors originated from a woman aged 25-40 years in good health and CMV-seronegative.

Written as DNA, the CDR3 is TGTGCCAGCTGGGGGCTTGGGATCACCTCTGGAAACACCATATATTTT. Translation: CASWGLGITSGNTIYF. The V and J genes are TRBV28 and TRBJ1-3, with a possible D match to TRBD1 (6 bases). Germline-derived CDR1 and CDR2 are MDHEN and SYDVKM. V was clipped by 8 bases and J by 0 bases, with 17 bases between them. The CDR3 has 16 amino acids.

The rearrangement links TRBV30 to TRBJ1-2; 7 bases map to TRBD1. Looked up from germline, CDR1 is GTSNPN and CDR2 is SVGIG (reference sequence). CDR3 size: 13 residues. With 7 bases clipped from V and 2 bases from J, the junction kept 7 bases outside the gene matches. CDR3 amino acids: CAYSTGTNYGYTF. The CDR3 coding sequence is TGTGCCTATTCGACAGGGACCAACTATGGCTACACCTTC. The full variable domain, in which reference TRBV30 and TRBJ1-2 provide the parts outside the CDR3, is SQTIHQWPATLVQPVGSPLSLECTVEGTSNPNLYWYRQAAGRGLQLLFYSVGIGQISSEVPQNLSASRPQDRQFILSSKKLLLSDSGFYLCAYSTGTNYGYTFGSGTRLTVV.

This chain joins TRBV6-5 and TRBJ2-7; D not certain. In germline, CDR1 is MNHEY, CDR2 SVGAGI. This CDR3 contains 16 residues. V was cut by 4 bases and J by 0 bases, with 16 bases left in between. The CDR3 sequence: CASSSRARSLSYEQYF. In DNA, the CDR3 is TGTGCCAGCAGTTCCCGTGCGCGGAGCCTCTCCTACGAGCAGTACTTC.

The chain links TRBV2 to TRBJ1-2; tentatively, D is TRBD1 (6 bases). Trimming took off 7 bases at V and 2 bases at J, with 11 bases between the two ends. This CDR3 has 13 residues. Germline V gene lookup returns CDR1 SNHLY and CDR2 FYNNEI. The CDR3 DNA reads TGTGCCAGCACTACAGGGATCAACTATGGCTACACCTTC. This translates into CASTTGINYGYTF.

CDR3 nucleotides: TGCGCCAGCACGGAACAACAGTTCTACGAGCAGTACTTC. This gives the protein CASTEQQFYEQYF. The rearrangement joins TRBV10-2 to TRBJ2-7; D unresolved. V lost 7 bases and J 3 bases, leaving 13 bases between the germline ends. CDR1 is WSHSY and CDR2 is SAAADI in the germline V gene. The CDR3 contains 13 residues.

This clone has just a few counts. V is TRBV6-5 and J is TRBJ1-2, with D possibly matching TRBD1 (5 bases). CDR3 length: 12 residues. The germline gives CDR1 MNHEY, CDR2 SVGAGI. With 6 bases removed from V and 7 bases from J, the gap between germline ends came to 12 bases. Here the CDR3 DNA reads TGTGCCAGCAGCCCAGGGTGGGGTGGCTACACCTTC. It yields the protein CASSPGWGGYTF.

Comment on this clone: Relative to the germline gene, one junction end is altered; a read error may explain this. The chain uses TRBV5-1 and TRBJ2-7, with a tentative D call TRBD1 (6 bases). CDR1 and CDR2 from the germline V gene are SGHRS and YFSETQ. The CDR3 loop spans 14 amino acids. The CDR3 DNA is TGTGCCAGCCATGAGGGGGAGTCCCCCTACGAGCAGTACTTC. This translates into CASHEGESPYEQYF.

As concerns this clone: The junction departs from the called germline gene at one end, perhaps through a read error. The CDR3 spells CVSSQGGTGGMNTEAFF. CDR3 coding DNA: TGCGTCAGCAGCCAAGGTGGGACAGGGGGTATGAACACTGAAGCTTTCTTT. The chain is built from TRBV4-1 and TRBJ1-1, with 11 bases that match TRBD1. Germline V CDR1 and CDR2: MGHRA, YSYEKL. The CDR3 covers 17 residues.

The chain couples TRBV7-9 to TRBJ1-3; the D is unclear. This CDR3 contains 16 residues. V was trimmed by 4 bases and J by 3 bases, leaving 16 bases between them. Germline CDR1 and CDR2: SEHNR and FQNEAQ (reference sequence). This CDR3 is CASSSLSGSRGNTIYF. CDR3 DNA sequence: TGTGCCAGCAGCTCCCTTTCTGGCTCACGTGGAAACACCATATATTTT. Using reference TRBV7-9 and TRBJ1-3 for the parts outside the CDR3, the full variable domain is DTGVSQNPRHKITKRGQNVTFRCDPISEHNRLYWYRQTLGQGPEFLTYFQNEAQLEKSRLLSDRFSAERPKGSFSTLEIQRTEQGDSAMYLCASSSLSGSRGNTIYFGEGSWLTVV.

The chain links TRBV30 to TRBJ2-7, with D perhaps matching TRBD1 (7 bases). Germline CDR1 GTSNPN, CDR2 SVGIG (reference sequence). V dropped 3 bases and J dropped 11 bases, with 17 bases sitting between them. This CDR3 region has 12 residues. CDR3 amino acids: CAWRGVAGGKYF. CDR3 DNA sequence: TGTGCCTGGAGAGGTGTGGCAGGGGGGAAGTACTTC.

The V and J genes are TRBV27 and TRBJ1-2, with 10 bases that match TRBD1. V dropped 8 bases and J dropped 4; count of bases not matched to a gene: 7. This CDR3 spans 14 amino acids. Germline V CDR1 and CDR2: MNHEY, SMNVEV (reference sequence). CDR3 in amino acids: CASGTTGGAYGYTF. The CDR3 DNA is TGTGCCAGCGGGACGACAGGGGGCGCCTATGGCTACACCTTC.

The chain carries TRBV19 and TRBJ1-3; 7 nucleotides align to TRBD1. Germline V gene lookup returns CDR1 LNHDA and CDR2 SQIVND (reference sequence). V gave up 7 bases and J gave up 4 bases; unmatched junction bases: 10. This CDR3 is built from 15 residues. CDR3 nucleotide sequence: TGTGCCAGTAAACAGGGGAATCTGGGAGGAAACACCATATATTTT. Translation gives CASKQGNLGGNTIYF.

This chain uses TRBV5-4 with TRBJ2-5; maybe TRBD1 (6 bases). CDR3 length: 14 residues. The V end lost 5 bases, the J end lost 4 bases, and 15 bases lay between the germline ends. Per the germline V gene, CDR1 is SGHNT and CDR2 is YYREEE (reference sequence). The CDR3 reads CASRRGQKGETQYF. The CDR3, as DNA: TGTGCCAGCAGGAGGGGACAAAAGGGAGAGACCCAGTACTTC.

CDR3 DNA sequence: TGTGCCAGCAGCTCCCTCAACAGGGGGCGAGGAGGCTACACCTTC. Protein product: CASSSLNRGRGGYTF. The V call is TRBV11-2, the J call TRBJ1-2; 9 bases agree with TRBD1. The ends lost 4 bases at V and 8 bases at J; junction bases unmatched: 11. The CDR3 has 15 amino acids. Looked up from germline, CDR1 is SGHAT and CDR2 is FQNNGV.

The V gene is TRBV6-5, the J gene TRBJ1-3; D gene ambiguous. CDR3 length: 13 amino acids. V lost 11 bases and J 0 bases, leaving 11 bases between the germline ends. Germline-derived CDR1 and CDR2 are MNHEY and SVGAGI. DNA of the CDR3: TGTGCCTGCCGGGGAAGCTCTGGAAACACCATATATTTT. This codes for CACRGSSGNTIYF.

The chain links TRBV11-2 to TRBJ1-6, with 12 bases fitting TRBD1. The V gene end was trimmed by 3 bases and the J gene end by 7 bases; junction bases not matched to a gene: 7. CDR3 length: 17 amino acids. Per germline, CDR1 SGHAT and CDR2 FQNNGV. The CDR3 coding sequence is TGTGCCAGCAGCTTGTCCGGGACAGGGGGCGCAAATTCACCCCTCCACTTT. It encodes CASSLSGTGGANSPLHF.

This clone was detected only once. An end of the junction does not agree with germline; a read error may underlie this. The V call is TRBV9, the J call TRBJ2-1, with D perhaps TRBD2 (6 bases). CDR3 length: 17 amino acids. The V gene's germline CDR1 is SGDLS and CDR2 YYNGEE. The CDR3 here is CDSSRARLDPSYNEQFF. CDR3 in DNA: TGTGACAGCAGCCGGGCTCGACTAGACCCCTCCTACAATGAGCAGTTCTTC. Drawing the rest from reference TRBV9 and TRBJ2-1, the complete variable domain is DSGVTQTPKHLITATGQRVTLRCSPRSGDLSVYWYQQSLDQGLQFLIQYYNGEERAKGNILERFSAQQFPDLHSELNLSSLELGDSALYFCDSSRARLDPSYNEQFFGPGTRLTVL.

The J gene is TRBJ1-1, the V gene TRBV27, with a tentative D call TRBD1 (6 bases). Trimming left V 3 bases short and J 12 bases short, with 17 bases between. This CDR3 has 13 residues. The germline V gene has CDR1 MNHEY and CDR2 SMNVEV (reference sequence). The CDR3 DNA reads as TGTGCCAGCAGTTTTTACCCAGGGGTCGGTCCTTTCTTT. Its protein is CASSFYPGVGPFF.